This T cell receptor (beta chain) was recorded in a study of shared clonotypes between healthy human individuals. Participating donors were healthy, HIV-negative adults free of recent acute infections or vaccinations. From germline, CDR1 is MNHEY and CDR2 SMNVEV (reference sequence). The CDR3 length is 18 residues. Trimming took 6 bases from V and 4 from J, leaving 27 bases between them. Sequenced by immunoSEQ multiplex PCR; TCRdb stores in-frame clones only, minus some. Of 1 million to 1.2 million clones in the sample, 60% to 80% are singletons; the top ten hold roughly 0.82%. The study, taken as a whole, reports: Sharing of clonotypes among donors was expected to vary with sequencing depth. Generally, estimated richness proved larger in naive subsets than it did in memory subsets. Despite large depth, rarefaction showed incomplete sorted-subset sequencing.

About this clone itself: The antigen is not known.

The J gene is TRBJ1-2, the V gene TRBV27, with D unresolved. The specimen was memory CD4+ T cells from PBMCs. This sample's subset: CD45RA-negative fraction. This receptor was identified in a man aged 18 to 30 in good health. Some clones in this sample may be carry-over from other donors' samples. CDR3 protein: CASSPKPGLPTLIYGYTF. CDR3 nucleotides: TGTGCCAGCAGCCCCAAGCCCGGACTGCCGACCCTTATCTATGGCTACACCTTC.